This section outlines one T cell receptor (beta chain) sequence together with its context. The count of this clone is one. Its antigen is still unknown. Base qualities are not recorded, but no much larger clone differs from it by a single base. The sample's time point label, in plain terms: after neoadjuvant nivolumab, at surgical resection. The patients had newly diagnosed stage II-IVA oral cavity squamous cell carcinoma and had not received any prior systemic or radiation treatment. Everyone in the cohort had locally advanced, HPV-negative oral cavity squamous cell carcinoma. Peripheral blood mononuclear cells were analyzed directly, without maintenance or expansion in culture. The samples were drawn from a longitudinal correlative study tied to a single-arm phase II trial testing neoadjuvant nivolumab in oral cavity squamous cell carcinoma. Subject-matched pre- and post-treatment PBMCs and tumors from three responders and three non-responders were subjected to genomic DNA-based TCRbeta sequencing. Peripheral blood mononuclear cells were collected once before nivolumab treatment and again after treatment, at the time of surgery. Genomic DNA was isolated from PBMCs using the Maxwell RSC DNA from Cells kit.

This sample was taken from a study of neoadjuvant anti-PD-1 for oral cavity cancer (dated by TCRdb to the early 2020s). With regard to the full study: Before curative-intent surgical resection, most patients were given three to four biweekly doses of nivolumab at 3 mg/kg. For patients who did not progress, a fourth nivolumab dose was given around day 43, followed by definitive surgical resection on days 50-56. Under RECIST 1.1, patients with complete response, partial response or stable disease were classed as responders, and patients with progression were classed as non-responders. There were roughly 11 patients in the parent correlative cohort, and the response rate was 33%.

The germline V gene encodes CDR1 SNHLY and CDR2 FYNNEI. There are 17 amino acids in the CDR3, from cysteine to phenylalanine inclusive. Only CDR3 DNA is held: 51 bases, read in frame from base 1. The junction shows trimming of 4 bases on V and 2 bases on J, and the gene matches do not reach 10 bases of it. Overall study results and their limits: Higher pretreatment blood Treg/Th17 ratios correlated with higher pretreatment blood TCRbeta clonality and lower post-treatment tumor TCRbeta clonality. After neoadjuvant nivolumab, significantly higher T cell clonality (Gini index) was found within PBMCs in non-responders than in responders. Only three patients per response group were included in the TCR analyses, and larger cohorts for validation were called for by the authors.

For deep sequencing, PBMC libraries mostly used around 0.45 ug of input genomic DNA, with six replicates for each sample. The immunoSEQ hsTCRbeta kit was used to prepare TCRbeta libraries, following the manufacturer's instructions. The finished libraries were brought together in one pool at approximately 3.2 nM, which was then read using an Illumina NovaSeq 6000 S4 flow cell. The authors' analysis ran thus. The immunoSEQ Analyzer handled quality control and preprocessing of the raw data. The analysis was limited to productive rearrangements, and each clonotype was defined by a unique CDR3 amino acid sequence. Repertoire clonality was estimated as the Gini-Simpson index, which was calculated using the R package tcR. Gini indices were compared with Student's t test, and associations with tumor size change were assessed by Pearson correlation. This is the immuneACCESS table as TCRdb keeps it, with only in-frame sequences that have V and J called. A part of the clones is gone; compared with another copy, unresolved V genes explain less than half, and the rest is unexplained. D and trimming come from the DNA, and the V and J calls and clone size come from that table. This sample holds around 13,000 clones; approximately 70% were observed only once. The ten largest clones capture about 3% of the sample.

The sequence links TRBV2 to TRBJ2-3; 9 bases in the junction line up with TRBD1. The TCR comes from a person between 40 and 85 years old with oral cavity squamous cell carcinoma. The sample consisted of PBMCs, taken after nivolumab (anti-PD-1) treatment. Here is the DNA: TGTGCCAGCAGTGCCGGGACAGGGAGAGGGACCACAGATACGCAGTATTTT. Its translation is CASSAGTGRGTTDTQYF.